These 21 T cell receptor beta chains were all obtained from the same sample, sequenced in a study of blood T cell repertoires in COVID-19. Some clones are missing from TCRdb's copy, which holds only in-frame ones; the method was immunoSEQ multiplex PCR. Here the sample spans 150,000 to 200,000 clones, approximately 91% being singletons. Sample: peripheral blood. Receptor source: a man aged 35-49 years with acute or convalescent COVID-19.

Only one count was recorded for this clone. CDR3 in amino acids: CASSGRGGYNEQFF. The CDR3 DNA reads as TGTGCCAGCAGTGGGAGGGGGGGTTACAATGAGCAGTTCTTC. This sequence joins TRBV2 and TRBJ2-1, with a possible D match to TRBD2 (7 bases). V lost 4 bases to trimming and J lost 4 bases, with 11 bases between them. The CDR3 length is 14 residues. Germline CDR1 SNHLY, CDR2 FYNNEI.

This chain uses TRBV24-1 with TRBJ2-1; perhaps TRBD2 as D (5 bases). Germline CDR1 reads KGHDR; CDR2 reads SFDVKD. The CDR3 loop spans 15 amino acids. V was trimmed by 0 bases and J by 5 bases, leaving 10 bases between them. In DNA form, the CDR3 reads TGTGCCACCAGTGATTTGCCAACTAGGGACAATGAGCAGTTCTTC. This sequence encodes CATSDLPTRDNEQFF.

The gene calls are TRBV19 and TRBJ2-3; 14 bases agree with TRBD2. Per the germline V gene, CDR1 is LNHDA and CDR2 is SQIVND (reference sequence). This CDR3 has 18 residues. V dropped 11 bases and J dropped 0; count of bases not matched to a gene: 13. The CDR3 is CAATPRLAGGVSTDTQYF. CDR3 DNA sequence: TGTGCCGCCACCCCCCGACTAGCGGGGGGGGTAAGCACAGATACGCAGTATTTT. Complete variable domain (other parts from reference TRBV19 and TRBJ2-3): DGGITQSPKYLFRKEGQNVTLSCEQNLNHDAMYWYRQDPGQGLRLIYYSQIVNDFQKGDIAEGYSVSREKKESFPLTVTSAQKNPTAFYLCAATPRLAGGVSTDTQYFGPGTRLTVL.

The V call is TRBV7-9, the J call TRBJ1-1; 7 nucleotides align to TRBD1. V gave up 3 bases and J gave up 0 bases; unmatched junction bases: 4. The germline V gene has CDR1 SEHNR and CDR2 FQNEAQ (reference sequence). The CDR3 runs to 15 residues. In DNA, the CDR3 is TGTGCCAGCAGCTTCCGGCAGGGGGTGAACACTGAAGCTTTCTTT. This encodes CASSFRQGVNTEAFF.

This rearrangement joins TRBV29-1 to TRBJ2-2, with a weak D call TRBD1 (5 bases). CDR3 length equals 14 residues. V lost 6 bases and J 3 bases, leaving 14 bases between the germline ends. CDR1 SQVTM and CDR2 ANQGSEA come from the germline V gene. CDR3 amino acids: CSVLTLGDTGELFF. DNA of the CDR3: TGCAGCGTGCTGACCTTAGGGGACACCGGGGAGCTGTTTTTT.

This sequence joins TRBV5-4 and TRBJ1-4; 8 bases align to TRBD1. The CDR3 covers 15 residues. Germline V gene data show CDR1 as SGHNT and CDR2 as YYREEE (reference sequence). J was trimmed by 3 bases and V by 2 bases; bases with no gene match: 3. The CDR3 region is CASSFDRGANEKLFF. The DNA for the CDR3 is TGTGCCAGCAGCTTCGACAGGGGAGCTAATGAAAAACTGTTTTTT. Full variable domain (rest looked up from reference TRBV5-4 and TRBJ1-4): ETGVTQSPTHLIKTRGQQVTLRCSSQSGHNTVSWYQQALGQGPQFIFQYYREEENGRGNFPPRFSGLQFPNYSSELNVNALELDDSALYLCASSFDRGANEKLFFGSGTQLSVL.

CDR3 in amino acids: CASSRRFGRGLTDTQYF. The DNA of the CDR3 is TGTGCCAGCAGTCGAAGGTTTGGTAGGGGACTCACAGATACGCAGTATTTT. This chain connects TRBV6-6 to TRBJ2-3, with a tentative D call TRBD2 (6 bases). With 5 bases removed from V and 2 bases from J, the gap between germline ends came to 20 bases. Germline CDR1 reads MNHNY; CDR2 reads SVGAGI (reference sequence). This CDR3 is 17 amino acids long.

This clone is a singleton in its sample. The J gene is TRBJ2-3, the V gene TRBV6-4, with 7 bases matching TRBD2. Germline V CDR1 and CDR2: MRHNA, SNTAGT. Germline trimming cut 2 bases from V and 4 bases from J; bases unmatched to any gene: 9. The CDR3 has 16 residues. In DNA, the CDR3 is TGTGCCAGCAGTGACCGGGGTAGCGGGTCACCAGATACGCAGTATTTT. Its protein product is CASSDRGSGSPDTQYF.

The CDR3 DNA sequence: TGCGCCAGCAGCTTGTTGGACAGGGGGGTGGACGAGCAGTACTTC. Translated, it gives CASSLLDRGVDEQYF. This chain joins TRBV5-1 and TRBJ2-7; 10 bases fit TRBD1. V lost 1 base to trimming and J lost 5 bases; unmatched junction nucleotides: 6. Germline CDR1 SGHRS, CDR2 YFSETQ. This CDR3 spans 15 amino acids.

In this sample, this clone turned up once. This chain joins TRBV18 and TRBJ2-1, with TRBD1 identical over 7 bases. Looked up from germline, CDR1 is KGHSH and CDR2 is LQKENI. J gave up 4 bases and V 5 bases, and 5 bases lay outside the gene matches. The CDR3 loop spans 14 amino acids. CDR3 sequence: CASSERTGYNEQFF. CDR3 coding DNA: TGTGCCAGCTCAGAGCGGACAGGATACAATGAGCAGTTCTTC.

As regards this clone: Within the sample, other DNA sequences also encode this same CDR3. This chain links TRBV7-9 with TRBJ2-3; unclear D gene. Trimming removed 6 bases from V and 3 bases from J, with 7 bases in between. The CDR3 extends over 12 amino acids. Germline V gene lookup returns CDR1 SEHNR and CDR2 FQNEAQ (reference sequence). CDR3 loop: CASSPVTDTQYF. The CDR3 DNA reads as TGTGCCAGCAGTCCGGTAACAGATACGCAGTATTTT.

This clone was recorded once. J is TRBJ1-1 and V is TRBV11-2; D uncertain. The V gene lost 1 base and the J gene lost 0 bases, with 3 bases spanning the gap. Per germline, CDR1 SGHAT and CDR2 FQNNGV. The CDR3 length is 13 residues. CDR3 coding DNA: TGTGCCAGCAGCTTAGTAGTGAACACTGAAGCTTTCTTT. Protein sequence: CASSLVVNTEAFF. The full variable domain, rest sourced from reference TRBV11-2 and TRBJ1-1, is EAGVAQSPRYKIIEKRQSVAFWCNPISGHATLYWYQQILGQGPKLLIQFQNNGVVDDSQLPKDRFSAERLKGVDSTLKIQPAKLEDSAVYLCASSLVVNTEAFFGQGTRLTVV.

The rearrangement joins TRBV7-3 to TRBJ1-2; D is unresolved. Trimming stripped 5 bases from V and 2 bases from J, with 15 bases between. Germline-derived CDR1 and CDR2 are SGHTA and FQGTGA. There are 15 residues in the CDR3. CDR3 region: CASSPHPAGNYGYTF. DNA for the CDR3: TGTGCCAGCAGCCCTCACCCTGCGGGCAACTATGGCTACACCTTC.

This chain links TRBV6-5 with TRBJ1-2; D is ambiguous. Trimming pared 6 bases from V and 0 bases from J, leaving 11 bases between. The CDR3 runs to 14 residues. The germline CDR1 and CDR2 sequences are MNHEY and SVGAGI. CDR3 region: CASRAGITNYGYTF. The CDR3 DNA is TGTGCCAGCAGAGCAGGAATAACTAACTATGGCTACACCTTC.

This clone was seen only a few times. The chain is built from TRBV2 and TRBJ2-7, with TRBD2 matching 8 bases. This CDR3 has 15 residues. V gave up 1 base and J gave up 0 bases; unmatched junction bases: 2. CDR1 SNHLY and CDR2 FYNNEI come from the germline V gene. CDR3: CASSEGSGGSYEQYF. The DNA of the CDR3 is TGTGCCAGCAGTGAAGGGAGCGGGGGCTCCTACGAGCAGTACTTC.

This clone was found once. The V call is TRBV7-2, the J call TRBJ1-1, with 8 bases aligning to TRBD1. The CDR3 spans 18 residues. Trimming at V came to 4 bases and at J to 5 bases, leaving 18 bases not matched to a gene. CDR1 and CDR2 (germline): SGHTA, FQGNSA. The CDR3 DNA reads as TGTGCCAGCAGCTCTATTCCGGGACAGGAGGTTAGTGGGACTGAAGCTTTCTTT. Translation gives CASSSIPGQEVSGTEAFF.

This clone was detected only once. The chain joins TRBV2 to TRBJ2-3; the D gene is possibly TRBD2 (5 bases). Germline lookup yields CDR1 SNHLY and CDR2 FYNNEI. This CDR3 comprises 15 residues. V was trimmed by 2 bases and J by 4 bases, leaving 13 bases between them. The CDR3 coding sequence is TGTGCCAGCAGTGAAACGGGTGGGAGCCCAGATACGCAGTATTTT. It specifies CASSETGGSPDTQYF. Together with reference TRBV2 and TRBJ2-3, the CDR3 gives the full variable domain: EPEVTQTPSHQVTQMGQEVILRCVPISNHLYFYWYRQILGQKVEFLVSFYNNEISEKSEIFDDQFSVERPDGSNFTLKIRSTKLEDSAMYFCASSETGGSPDTQYFGPGTRLTVL.

The rearrangement uses TRBV2 and TRBJ2-3, with a tentative D call TRBD2 (7 bases). The V gene's germline CDR1 is SNHLY and CDR2 FYNNEI. The V and J ends lost 7 bases and 0 bases respectively, with 11 bases between them. The CDR3 length is 14 residues. Here the CDR3 reads CASIAGASTDTQYF. CDR3 DNA sequence: TGTGCCAGCATTGCGGGGGCTAGCACAGATACGCAGTATTTT.

V usage is TRBV27 and J usage is TRBJ1-5; D might be TRBD1 (5 bases). The CDR3 has 16 residues. The V end was cut by 0 bases, the J end by 3 bases, with 12 bases between. Germline loops: CDR1 MNHEY, CDR2 SMNVEV (reference sequence). The CDR3 spells CASSLSWGSDNQPQHF. Written as DNA, the CDR3 is TGTGCCAGCAGTTTATCGTGGGGCAGTGACAATCAGCCCCAGCATTTT.

This chain joins TRBV5-1 and TRBJ2-4; 9 bases are shared with TRBD2. The CDR3 runs 18 residues. The junction had 13 bases not matched to a gene; V was cut back by 4 bases and J by 2 bases. Germline CDR1 reads SGHRS; CDR2 reads YFSETQ. The CDR3 DNA follows: TGCGCCAGCAGCCCTGCGGGGGCGGGGGGGAGATCCAAAAACATTCAGTACTTC. It encodes CASSPAGAGGRSKNIQYF.

V and J are TRBV7-3 and TRBJ2-3; TRBD2 agrees at 8 bases. Germline CDR1 is SGHTA and CDR2 is FQGTGA. V was clipped by 3 bases and J by 5 bases; unmatched bases: 4. This CDR3 has 14 residues. The CDR3 DNA reads as TGTGCCAGCAGCTTTAGCGGGACCCAAGATACGCAGTATTTT. Encoded protein: CASSFSGTQDTQYF.